This TCR beta chain was sequenced during a study of vaccination effects on CD4 cells after COVID-19. In regard to this clone: Its antigen is as yet unknown.

TCRdb's table, derived via immunoSEQ multiplex PCR, lists solely in-frame clones and lacks some. The sample yields about 34,000 clones, approximately 72% seen once. The authors isolated CD4+ T cells after more than eight days of culture. PCR-confirmed SARS-CoV-2 infection occurred in the person between March and December 2020. Participants were vaccinated with two doses of either the BNT162b2 or mRNA-1273 vaccine. Fresh IL-2-containing medium replaced half the medium on days 3 and 7. Material: CD4+ T cells from PBMCs cultured without peptide, obtained after COVID-19 vaccination. The sequence was obtained from a human donor who had a prior SARS-CoV-2 infection.

The CDR3 DNA follows: TGTGCCAGCAGCCGGGACAGTGGGATGGATACGCAGTATTTT. Protein sequence: CASSRDSGMDTQYF. V usage is TRBV7-3 and J usage is TRBJ2-3, with 7 bases matching TRBD1. The CDR3 has 14 amino acids. Germline CDR1 and CDR2: SGHTA and FQGTGA. J gave up 6 bases and V 5 bases, and 8 bases lay outside the gene matches. The complete variable domain, with remaining parts taken from reference TRBV7-3 and TRBJ2-3, reads GAGVSQTPSNKVTEKGKYVELRCDPISGHTALYWYRQSLGQGPEFLIYFQGTGAADDSGLPNDRFFAVRPEGSVSTLKIQRTERGDSAVYLCASSRDSGMDTQYFGPGTRLTVL.